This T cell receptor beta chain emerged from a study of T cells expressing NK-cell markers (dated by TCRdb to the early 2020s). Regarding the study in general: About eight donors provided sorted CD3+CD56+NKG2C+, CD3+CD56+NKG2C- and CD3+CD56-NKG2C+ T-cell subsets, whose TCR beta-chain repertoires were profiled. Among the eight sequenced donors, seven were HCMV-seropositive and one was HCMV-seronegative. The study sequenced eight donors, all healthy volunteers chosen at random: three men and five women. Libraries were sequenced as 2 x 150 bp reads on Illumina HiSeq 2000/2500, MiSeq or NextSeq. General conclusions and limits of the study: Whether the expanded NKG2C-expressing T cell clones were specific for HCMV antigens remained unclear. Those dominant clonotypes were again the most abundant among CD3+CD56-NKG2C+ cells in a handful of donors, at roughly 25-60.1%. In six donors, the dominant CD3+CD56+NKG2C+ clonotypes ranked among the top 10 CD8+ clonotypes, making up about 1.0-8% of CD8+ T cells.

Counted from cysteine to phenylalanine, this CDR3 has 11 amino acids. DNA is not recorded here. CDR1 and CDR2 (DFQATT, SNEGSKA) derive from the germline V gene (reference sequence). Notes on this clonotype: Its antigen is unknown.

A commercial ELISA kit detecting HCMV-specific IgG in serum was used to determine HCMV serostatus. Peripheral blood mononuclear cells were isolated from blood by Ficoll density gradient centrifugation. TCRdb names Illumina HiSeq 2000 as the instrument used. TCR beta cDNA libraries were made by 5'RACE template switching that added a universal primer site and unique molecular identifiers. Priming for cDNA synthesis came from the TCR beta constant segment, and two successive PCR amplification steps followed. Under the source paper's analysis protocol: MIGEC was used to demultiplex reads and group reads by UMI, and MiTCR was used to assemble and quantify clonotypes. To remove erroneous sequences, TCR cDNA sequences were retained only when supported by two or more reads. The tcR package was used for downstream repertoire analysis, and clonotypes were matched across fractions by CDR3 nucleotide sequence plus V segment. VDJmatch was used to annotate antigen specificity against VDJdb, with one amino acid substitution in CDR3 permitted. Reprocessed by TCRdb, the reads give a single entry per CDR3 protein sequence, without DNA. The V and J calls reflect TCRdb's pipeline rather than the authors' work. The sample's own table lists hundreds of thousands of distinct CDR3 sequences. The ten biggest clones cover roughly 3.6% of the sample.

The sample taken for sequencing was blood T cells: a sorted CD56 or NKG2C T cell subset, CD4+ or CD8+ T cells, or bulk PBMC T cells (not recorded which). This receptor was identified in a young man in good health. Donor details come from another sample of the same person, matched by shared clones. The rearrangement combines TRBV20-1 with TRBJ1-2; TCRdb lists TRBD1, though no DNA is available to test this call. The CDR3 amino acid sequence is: CSAPRTGGYTF.